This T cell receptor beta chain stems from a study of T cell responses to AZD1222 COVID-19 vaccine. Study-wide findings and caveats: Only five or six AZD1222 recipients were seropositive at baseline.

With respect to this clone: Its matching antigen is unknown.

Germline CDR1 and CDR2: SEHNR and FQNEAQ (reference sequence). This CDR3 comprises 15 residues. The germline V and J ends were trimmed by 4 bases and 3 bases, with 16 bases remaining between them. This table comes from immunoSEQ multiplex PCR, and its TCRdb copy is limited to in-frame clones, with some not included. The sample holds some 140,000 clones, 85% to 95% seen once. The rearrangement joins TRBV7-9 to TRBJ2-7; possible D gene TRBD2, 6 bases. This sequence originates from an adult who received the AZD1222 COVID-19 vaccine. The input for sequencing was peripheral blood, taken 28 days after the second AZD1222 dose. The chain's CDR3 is CASSWDFGLNYEQYF. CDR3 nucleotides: TGTGCCAGCAGCTGGGACTTCGGGCTGAACTACGAGCAGTACTTC.